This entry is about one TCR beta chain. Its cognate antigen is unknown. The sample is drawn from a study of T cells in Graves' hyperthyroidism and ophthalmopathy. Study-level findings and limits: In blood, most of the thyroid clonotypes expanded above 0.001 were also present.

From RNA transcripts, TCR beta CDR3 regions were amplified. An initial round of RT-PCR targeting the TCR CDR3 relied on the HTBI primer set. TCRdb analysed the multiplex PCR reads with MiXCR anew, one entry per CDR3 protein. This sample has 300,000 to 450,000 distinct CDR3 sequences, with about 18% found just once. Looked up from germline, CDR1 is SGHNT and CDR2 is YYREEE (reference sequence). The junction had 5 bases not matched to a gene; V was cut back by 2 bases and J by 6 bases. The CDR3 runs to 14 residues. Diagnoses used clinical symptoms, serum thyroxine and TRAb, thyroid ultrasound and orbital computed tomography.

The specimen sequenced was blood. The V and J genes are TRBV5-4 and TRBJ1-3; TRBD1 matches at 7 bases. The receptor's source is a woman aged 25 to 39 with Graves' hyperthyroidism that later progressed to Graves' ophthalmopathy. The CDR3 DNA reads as TGTGCCAGCAGCTTCGGGACAGTAGAAAACACCATATATTTT. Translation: CASSFGTVENTIYF. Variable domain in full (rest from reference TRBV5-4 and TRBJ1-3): ETGVTQSPTHLIKTRGQQVTLRCSSQSGHNTVSWYQQALGQGPQFIFQYYREEENGRGNFPPRFSGLQFPNYSSELNVNALELDDSALYLCASSFGTVENTIYFGEGSWLTVV.